This entry describes one T cell receptor beta chain. Reverse transcription of about 0.5 to 1 ug RNA used random hexamers. One entry per CDR3 protein results from TCRdb running MiXCR on the immunoSEQ multiplex PCR reads. The data show under 250,000 distinct CDR3 sequences, with about 94% seen just once and less than 0.075% held by the top ten. CD8+ and CD4+ T cells taken from blood had their TCR beta sequenced. This entry comes from a study of CD8 T cells in Susac syndrome. CDR1 and CDR2 (germline): MNHEY, SVGAGI. V shed 5 bases, J shed 6 bases, and the junction held 11 bases outside the gene matches. This CDR3 contains 15 residues.

This TCR was sampled from a human donor with multiple sclerosis. The J gene is TRBJ2-7, the V gene TRBV6-5; 9 bases align to TRBD2. The material sequenced was CD4+ T cells from PBMCs. This CDR3 is CASSPTGPSGIEQYV. The CDR3 region has the DNA TGTGCCAGCAGTCCCACCGGGCCTAGCGGGATCGAGCAGTACGTC.